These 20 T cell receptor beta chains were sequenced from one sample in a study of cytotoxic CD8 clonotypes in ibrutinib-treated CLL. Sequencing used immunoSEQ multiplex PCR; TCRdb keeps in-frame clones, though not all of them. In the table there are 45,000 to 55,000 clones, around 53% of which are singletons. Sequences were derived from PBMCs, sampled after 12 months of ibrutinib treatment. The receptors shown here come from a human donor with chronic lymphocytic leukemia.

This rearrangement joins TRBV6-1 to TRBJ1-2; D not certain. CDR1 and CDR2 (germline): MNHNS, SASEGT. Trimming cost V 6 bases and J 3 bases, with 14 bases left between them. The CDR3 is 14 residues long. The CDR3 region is CASRPEGGHYGYTF. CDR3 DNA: TGTGCCAGCAGACCGGAAGGTGGTCACTATGGCTACACCTTC.

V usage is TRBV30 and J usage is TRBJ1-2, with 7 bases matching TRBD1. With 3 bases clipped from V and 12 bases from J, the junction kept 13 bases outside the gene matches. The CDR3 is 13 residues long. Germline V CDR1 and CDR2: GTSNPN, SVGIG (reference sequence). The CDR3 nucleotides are TGTGCCTGGAGGTCGGACCACAGGGGAAAGAACACCTTC. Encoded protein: CAWRSDHRGKNTF.

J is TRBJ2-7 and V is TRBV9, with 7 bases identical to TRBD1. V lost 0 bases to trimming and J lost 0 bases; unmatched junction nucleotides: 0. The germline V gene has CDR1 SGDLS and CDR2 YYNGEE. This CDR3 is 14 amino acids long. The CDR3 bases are TGTGCCAGCAGCGTAGGGGACAGCTCCTACGAGCAGTACTTC. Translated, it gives CASSVGDSSYEQYF.

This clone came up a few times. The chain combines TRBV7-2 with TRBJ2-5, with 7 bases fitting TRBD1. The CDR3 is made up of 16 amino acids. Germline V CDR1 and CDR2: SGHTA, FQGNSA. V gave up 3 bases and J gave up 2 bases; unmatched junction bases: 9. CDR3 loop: CASSLGTANRQETQYF. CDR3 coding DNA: TGTGCCAGCAGCTTGGGGACAGCAAATCGTCAAGAGACCCAGTACTTC.

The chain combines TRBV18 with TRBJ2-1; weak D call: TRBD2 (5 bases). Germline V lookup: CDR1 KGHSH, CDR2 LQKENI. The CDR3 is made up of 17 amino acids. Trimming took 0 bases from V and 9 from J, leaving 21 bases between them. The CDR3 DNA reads TGTGCCAGCTCACCACCCTTCGGAGAGGGTAGGTCAGGTGAGCAGTTCTTC. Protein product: CASSPPFGEGRSGEQFF.

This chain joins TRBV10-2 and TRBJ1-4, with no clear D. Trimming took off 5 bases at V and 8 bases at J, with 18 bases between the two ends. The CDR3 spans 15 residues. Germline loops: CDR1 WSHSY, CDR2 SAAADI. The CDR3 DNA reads TGCGCCAGCAGTCCCCCGGGAACCTCAAGGGAAAAACTGTTTTTT. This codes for CASSPPGTSREKLFF.

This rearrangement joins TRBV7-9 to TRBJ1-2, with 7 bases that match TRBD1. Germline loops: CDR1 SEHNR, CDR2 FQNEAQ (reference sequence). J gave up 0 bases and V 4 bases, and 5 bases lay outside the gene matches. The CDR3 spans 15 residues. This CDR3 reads CASSSTGAPNYGYTF. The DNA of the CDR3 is TGTGCCAGCAGCTCAACAGGGGCCCCTAACTATGGCTACACCTTC.

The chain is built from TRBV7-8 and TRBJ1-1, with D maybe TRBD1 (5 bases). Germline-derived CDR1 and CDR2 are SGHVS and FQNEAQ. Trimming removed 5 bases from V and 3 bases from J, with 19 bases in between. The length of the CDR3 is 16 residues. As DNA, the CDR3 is TGTGCCAGCAGCCCGACGGCAGGGAGGGGCGACACTGAAGCTTTCTTT. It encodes CASSPTAGRGDTEAFF.

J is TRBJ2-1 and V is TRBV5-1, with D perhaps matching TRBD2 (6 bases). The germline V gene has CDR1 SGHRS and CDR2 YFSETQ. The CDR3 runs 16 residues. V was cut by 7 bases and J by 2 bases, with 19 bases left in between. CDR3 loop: CASRVDPSATYNEQFF. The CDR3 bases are TGCGCCAGCCGCGTAGACCCTAGCGCCACCTACAATGAGCAGTTCTTC.

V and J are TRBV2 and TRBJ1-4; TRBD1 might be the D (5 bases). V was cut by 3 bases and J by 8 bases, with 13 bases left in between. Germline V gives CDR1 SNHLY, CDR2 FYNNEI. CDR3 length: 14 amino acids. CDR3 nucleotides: TGTGCCAGCAGTGACCTGCAGGGTCTCGAAAAACTGTTTTTT. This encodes CASSDLQGLEKLFF.

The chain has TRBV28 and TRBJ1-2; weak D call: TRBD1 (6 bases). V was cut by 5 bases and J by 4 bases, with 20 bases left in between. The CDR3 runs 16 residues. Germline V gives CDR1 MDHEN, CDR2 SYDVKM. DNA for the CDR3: TGTGCCAGCAGTACACATACGGGACAAGAGGGCTATGGCTACACCTTC. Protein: CASSTHTGQEGYGYTF.

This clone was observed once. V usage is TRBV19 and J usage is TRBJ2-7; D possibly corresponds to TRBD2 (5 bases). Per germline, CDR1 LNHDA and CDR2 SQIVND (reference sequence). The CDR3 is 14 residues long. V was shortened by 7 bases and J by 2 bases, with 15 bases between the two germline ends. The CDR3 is CASKQSGEAYEQYF. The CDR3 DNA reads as TGTGCCAGTAAGCAGAGCGGAGAGGCCTACGAGCAGTACTTC.

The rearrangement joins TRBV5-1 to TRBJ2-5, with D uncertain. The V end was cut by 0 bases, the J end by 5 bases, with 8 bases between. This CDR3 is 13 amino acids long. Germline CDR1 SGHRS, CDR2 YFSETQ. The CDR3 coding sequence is TGCGCCAGCAGCTTGGGGCTTTCGGAGACCCAGTACTTC. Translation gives CASSLGLSETQYF.

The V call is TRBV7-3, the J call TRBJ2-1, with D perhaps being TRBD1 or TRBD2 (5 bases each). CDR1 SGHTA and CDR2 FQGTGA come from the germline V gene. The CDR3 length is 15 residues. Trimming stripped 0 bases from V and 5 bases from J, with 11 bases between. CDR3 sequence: CASSLTGDGNNEQFF. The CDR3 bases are TGTGCCAGCAGCTTAACGGGGGACGGAAACAATGAGCAGTTCTTC.

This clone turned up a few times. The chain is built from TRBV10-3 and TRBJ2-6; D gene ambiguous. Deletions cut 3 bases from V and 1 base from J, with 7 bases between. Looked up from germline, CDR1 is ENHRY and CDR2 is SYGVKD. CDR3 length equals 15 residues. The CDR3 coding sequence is TGTGCCATCAGTGATGGGTTTTCTGGGGCCAACGTCCTGACTTTC. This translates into CAISDGFSGANVLTF.

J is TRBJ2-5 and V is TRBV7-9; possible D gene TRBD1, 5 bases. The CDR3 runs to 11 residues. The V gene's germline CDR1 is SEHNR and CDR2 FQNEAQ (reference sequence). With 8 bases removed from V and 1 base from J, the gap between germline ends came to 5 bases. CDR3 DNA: TGTGCCAGCCAGGGCCAAGAGACCCAGTACTTC. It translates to CASQGQETQYF.

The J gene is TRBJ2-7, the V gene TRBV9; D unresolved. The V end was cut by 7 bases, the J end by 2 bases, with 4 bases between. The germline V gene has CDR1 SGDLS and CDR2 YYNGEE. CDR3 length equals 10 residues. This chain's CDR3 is CASLTYEQYF. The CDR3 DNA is TGTGCCAGCTTGACCTACGAGCAGTACTTC.

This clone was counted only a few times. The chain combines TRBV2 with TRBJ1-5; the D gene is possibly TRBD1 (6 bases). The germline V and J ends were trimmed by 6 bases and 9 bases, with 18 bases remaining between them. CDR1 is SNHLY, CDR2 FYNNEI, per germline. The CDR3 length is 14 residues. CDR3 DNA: TGTGCCAGCAGCGGGGACACGGGGGTTGGGCCCCAGCATTTT. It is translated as CASSGDTGVGPQHF.

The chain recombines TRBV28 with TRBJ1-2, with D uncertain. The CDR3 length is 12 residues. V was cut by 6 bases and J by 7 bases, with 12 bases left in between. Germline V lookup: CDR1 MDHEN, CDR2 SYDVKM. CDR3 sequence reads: CASSPPLSGYTF. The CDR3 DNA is TGTGCCAGCAGCCCCCCCCTTAGTGGCTACACCTTC.

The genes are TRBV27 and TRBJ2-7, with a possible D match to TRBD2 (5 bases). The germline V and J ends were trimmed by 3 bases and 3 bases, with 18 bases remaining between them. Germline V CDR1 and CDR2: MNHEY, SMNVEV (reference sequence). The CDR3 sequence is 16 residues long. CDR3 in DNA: TGTGCCAGCAGTTTCTCCCCCCAGGCGGGTTTCTACGAGCAGTACTTC. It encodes CASSFSPQAGFYEQYF.